This T cell receptor beta chain was identified in a study of CXCR3-negative and CXCR3-positive naive CD8 T cells. Study in general: Overall TRB read output was about 140 million, and each library contained about 1.5 +/- 0.3 million reads.

Germline V gene data show CDR1 as MGHRA and CDR2 as YSYEKL. The CDR3 is made up of 16 amino acids. Points from the study as a whole: Naive CXCR3-positive cells had TRB CDR3s more hydrophobic than those of CXCR3-negative naive cells. Memory CD8+ cells showed much lower diversity, while both naive subsets displayed comparably high diversity.

A word on this clonotype: Its target is unknown.

Investigators sorted each CD8+ T cell subset in triplicate, taking some 300,000 cells each time. CD45RO-CCR7+CD27+CD95- marked naive CD8+ T cells. TRB cDNA libraries were made by UMI-labeled 5' RACE. TCRdb reprocessed the 5' RACE reads and stores each CDR3 protein as one record, lacking DNA. The listing contains 110,000 or so distinct CDR3 sequences. The chain recombines TRBV4-1 with TRBJ1-1; TCRdb's assignment of TRBD1 cannot be checked, as there is no DNA. Material for sequencing was naive CXCR3+ CD8+ T cells from blood. Documented subset: CD45RO-CCR7+CD27+CD95- naive CD8+ T cells expressing CXCR3 (TNR3+). The sequence was collected from a human donor in good health. Some clones in this sample may be carry-over from other donors' samples. CDR3 amino acids: CASSHGQGVPDTEAFF.